This T cell receptor (beta chain) was observed in a study of OX40 agonist ivuxolimab in advanced cancers. Some clones are missing from TCRdb's copy, which holds only in-frame ones; the method was immunoSEQ multiplex PCR. The sample has tens of thousands of clones, roughly 83% seen once. V dropped 1 base and J dropped 4; count of bases not matched to a gene: 8. The length of the CDR3 is 17 residues. Per the germline V gene, CDR1 is LGHNA and CDR2 is YNFKEQ. For this clone: The same CDR3 arises from other DNA sequences in this sample as well.

The sequence came from an adult with an advanced solid tumor such as melanoma, head and neck, liver or kidney cancer. Sequenced material: CD4+ or CD8+ T cells sorted from blood, taken in a trial of the OX40 agonist ivuxolimab. The rearrangement uses TRBV4-2 and TRBJ2-2; the match to TRBD2 covers 8 bases. The CDR3 region is CASSQVGRGAGTGELFF. CDR3 bases: TGTGCCAGCAGCCAAGTGGGGCGGGGGGCCGGCACCGGGGAGCTGTTTTTT.